These T cell receptor beta chains were read from a single sample in a study of T cells after yellow fever vaccination. TCRdb reprocessed the 5' RACE reads via MiXCR and lists one record per CDR3 protein. The sample has 350,000 to 450,000 distinct CDR3 sequences; roughly 6.1% are singletons. Sample: PBMCs, taken 5 days after the yellow fever booster vaccination. The source of these receptors is a young man who received the YFV17D yellow fever vaccine. Both conserved end residues are part of each CDR3. D genes are given only for firm matches. The size entry is marked missing in some rows and otherwise reads once, few, many or a size class.

d_call j_call cdr3_length v_call clone_size cdr3_aa cdr3_nt
. TRBJ2-3 15 TRBV12-3/TRBV12-4 . CASSTVGRPPDTQYF TGTGCCAGCAGTACTGTCGGGAGACCCCCAGATACGCAGTATTTT
TRBD2 TRBJ2-3 16 TRBV20-1 . CSARVSGRGVGDTQYF TGCAGTGCTAGAGTTAGCGGGAGGGGGGTAGGAGATACGCAGTATTTT
TRBD1 TRBJ2-3 13 TRBV29-1 . CSADQGGTDTQYF TGCAGCGCCGATCAGGGGGGCACAGATACGCAGTATTTT
. TRBJ2-7 14 TRBV10-3 . CAISEYDRLREQYF TGTGCCATCAGTGAGTACGACAGGCTTCGCGAGCAGTACTTC
. TRBJ2-2 15 TRBV4-3 . CASSQVGSDTGELFF TGCGCCAGCAGCCAAGTAGGCAGCGACACCGGGGAGCTGTTTTTT
. TRBJ2-1 15 TRBV24-1 . CATSLMGGTYNEQFF TGTGCCACCAGTCTTATGGGAGGAACCTACAATGAGCAGTTCTTC
. TRBJ2-2 17 TRBV4-3 few CASSQDFEGFNTGELFF TGCGCCAGCAGCCAAGATTTTGAGGGATTTAACACCGGGGAGCTGTTTTTT
. TRBJ2-1 15 TRBV12-5 . CASGLLSGTYNEQFF TGTGCTAGTGGTTTACTTAGCGGCACCTACAATGAGCAGTTCTTC
TRBD2 TRBJ2-3 15 TRBV7-2 many CASSGAGISTDTQYF TGTGCCAGCAGCGGAGCGGGGATTAGCACAGATACGCAGTATTTT
. TRBJ2-3 14 TRBV20-1 . CSARTIGKADTQYF TGCAGTGCTAGGACTATCGGGAAGGCAGATACGCAGTATTTT
. TRBJ2-1 17 TRBV5-1 few CASSGRTQSPTYNEQFF TGCGCCAGCAGCGGCAGGACCCAATCCCCTACCTACAATGAGCAGTTCTTC
TRBD2 TRBJ2-2 18 TRBV4-3 . CASSQGFSGGSITGELFF TGCGCCAGCAGCCAAGGGTTTTCGGGCGGGAGTATCACCGGGGAGCTGTTTTTT
TRBD2 TRBJ2-1 12 TRBV10-3 many CAISLSGGEQFF TGTGCCATCAGTTTATCGGGGGGTGAGCAGTTCTTC
. TRBJ2-1 13 TRBV5-1 few CASTLEGFSEQFF TGCGCCAGCACCCTGGAAGGGTTCAGTGAGCAGTTCTTC
TRBD2 TRBJ2-3 14 TRBV6-2/TRBV6-3 . CASRLAGFTDTQYF TGTGCCAGCCGACTAGCGGGATTCACAGATACGCAGTATTTT
. TRBJ2-2 15 TRBV5-4 . CASSEGPHPTGELFF TGTGCCAGCAGCGAGGGACCCCACCCCACCGGGGAGCTGTTTTTT
. TRBJ2-2 17 TRBV6-1 . CASGGILGGVDSGELFF TGTGCCAGCGGCGGAATTCTCGGAGGGGTTGATTCCGGGGAGCTGTTTTTT
. TRBJ2-1 18 TRBV6-5 many CASSINLDILSSYNEQFF TGTGCCAGCAGTATCAACCTGGACATTCTGAGCTCCTACAATGAGCAGTTCTTC
TRBD2 TRBJ2-7 23 TRBV6-4 many CASSNFRSYCPTSGRAPGYEQYF TGTGCCAGCAGTAACTTTAGGTCGTATTGCCCAACTAGCGGGAGGGCCCCGGGGTACGAGCAGTACTTC
TRBD2 TRBJ2-2 17 TRBV4-3 many CASSQDGLAGATGELFF TGCGCCAGCAGCCAAGATGGGCTAGCGGGAGCCACCGGGGAGCTGTTTTTT
. TRBJ1-5 14 TRBV5-1 . CASSLDSAGQPQHF TGCGCCAGCAGCTTGGACTCGGCGGGGCAGCCCCAGCATTTT
. TRBJ1-5 12 TRBV12-3/TRBV12-4 many CASSSGLQPQHF TGTGCCAGCAGTTCAGGGCTTCAGCCCCAGCATTTT
. TRBJ1-2 16 TRBV6-5 . CASSYARQAHNYGYTF TGTGCCAGCAGTTACGCCAGACAGGCGCATAACTATGGCTACACCTTC
TRBD2 TRBJ2-3 14 TRBV20-1 . CSAKREGQTDTQYF TGCAGTGCTAAGCGGGAGGGCCAAACAGATACGCAGTATTTT
. TRBJ2-1 15 TRBV3-1 . CASCQRDHTYNEQFF TGTGCCAGCTGCCAAAGGGACCACACCTACAATGAGCAGTTCTTC
TRBD2 TRBJ2-1 18 TRBV7-6 few CASSPRVPSGSSYNEQFF TGTGCCAGCAGCCCTCGGGTCCCTAGCGGGAGCTCCTACAATGAGCAGTTCTTC
. TRBJ2-1 12 TRBV7-8 . CASSLERAGQFF TGTGCCAGCAGCTTAGAGAGGGCTGGACAGTTCTTC
. TRBJ2-5 15 TRBV11-3 many CASSLRGLAVETQYF TGTGCCAGCAGCCTGAGGGGGCTAGCGGTAGAGACCCAGTACTTC
. TRBJ2-5 17 TRBV20-1 few CSASADRRFRYQETQYF TGCAGTGCTTCCGCGGACCGCCGGTTTAGGTACCAAGAGACCCAGTACTTC
. TRBJ1-2 13 TRBV6-1 many CASRDSGADGYTF TGTGCCAGCAGGGACAGTGGGGCGGATGGCTACACCTTC
TRBD2 TRBJ2-2 21 TRBV6-2/TRBV6-3 many CASSYEQGRTSGMWYTGELFF TGTGCCAGCAGTTACGAACAGGGCCGGACTAGCGGGATGTGGTACACCGGGGAGCTGTTTTTT
TRBD1 TRBJ1-2 16 TRBV20-1 . CCARDKFEQGASGYTF TGCTGTGCTAGAGATAAGTTCGAACAGGGGGCCTCTGGCTACACCTTC
TRBD1 TRBJ2-1 16 TRBV19 few CASSMASRGLGYEQFF TGTGCCAGTAGTATGGCGTCCAGGGGGCTCGGGTATGAGCAGTTCTTC
. TRBJ2-3 13 TRBV19 . CASTRRATDTQYF TGTGCCAGTACGCGGAGGGCCACAGATACGCAGTATTTT
. TRBJ2-4 15 TRBV5-1 many CASSLEGYDKNIQYF TGCGCCAGCAGCTTGGAAGGATACGACAAAAACATTCAGTACTTC
TRBD2 TRBJ2-3 15 TRBV20-1 many CSAGLAGRAADTQYF TGCAGTGCTGGATTAGCCGGGAGGGCCGCAGATACGCAGTATTTT
. TRBJ2-7 15 TRBV7-2 few CASSLVATETYEQYF TGTGCCAGCAGCTTAGTGGCAACCGAGACCTACGAGCAGTACTTC
TRBD1 TRBJ2-7 13 TRBV29-1 few CSVGRGLNYEQYF TGCAGCGTTGGAAGGGGGCTCAACTACGAGCAGTACTTC
. TRBJ1-1 16 TRBV7-9 many CASSPRSPDFNTEAFF TGTGCCAGCAGCCCGCGGAGCCCGGACTTTAACACTGAAGCTTTCTTT
. TRBJ2-5 15 TRBV20-1 few CSARPLPGAEETQYF TGCAGTGCTAGACCTCTCCCGGGAGCGGAAGAGACCCAGTACTTC
. TRBJ2-1 12 TRBV30 . CAWSAGVREQFF TGTGCCTGGAGTGCAGGGGTCCGTGAGCAGTTCTTC